This TCR beta chain came from a study of regulatory T cells in long-lasting Graves disease. CDR3-region Arm-PCR and iRepertoire HTBI primers produced the TCR beta libraries. TCRdb re-called the multiplex PCR reads with MiXCR, one entry per CDR3 protein. This sample yields 400,000 to 650,000 distinct CDR3 sequences, of which about 16% are seen a single time; 20% to 25% belongs to the top ten. CDR1 MNHEY and CDR2 SVGAGI come from the germline V gene. The CDR3 contains 14 residues. Trimming removed 2 bases from V and 5 bases from J, with 12 bases in between. In its sample, this clonotype was seen many times. No antigen is known for it. The time point was: newly diagnosed GD, antithyroid drugs for less than 3 months. The TCR library was made from RNA extracted from PBMCs. Broader study findings: The study found persistent patients shared more public clonotypes (fewer than 3,000) than new patients (966). TCR diversity was lower in persistent Graves' patients (versus newly diagnosed ones).

These same records also appear under a second study, on T cells in Graves' hyperthyroidism and ophthalmopathy. As that study records: Recently diagnosed hyperthyroidism of less than 2 months' duration affected patients aged 18 to 65. With the HTBI primer set, the TCR CDR3 went through a first round of RT-PCR.

The sample was peripheral blood mononuclear cells (PBMCs), taken at new diagnosis, from a patient treated with antithyroid drugs. The chain carries TRBV6-5 and TRBJ1-1; possibly TRBD1 for D (6 bases). The clonotype originates from a woman aged 40 to 65 with Graves disease. CDR3 nucleotide sequence: TGTGCCAGCAGTTACGGCCGGGGGCAAACTGAAGCTTTCTTT. It yields the protein CASSYGRGQTEAFF.